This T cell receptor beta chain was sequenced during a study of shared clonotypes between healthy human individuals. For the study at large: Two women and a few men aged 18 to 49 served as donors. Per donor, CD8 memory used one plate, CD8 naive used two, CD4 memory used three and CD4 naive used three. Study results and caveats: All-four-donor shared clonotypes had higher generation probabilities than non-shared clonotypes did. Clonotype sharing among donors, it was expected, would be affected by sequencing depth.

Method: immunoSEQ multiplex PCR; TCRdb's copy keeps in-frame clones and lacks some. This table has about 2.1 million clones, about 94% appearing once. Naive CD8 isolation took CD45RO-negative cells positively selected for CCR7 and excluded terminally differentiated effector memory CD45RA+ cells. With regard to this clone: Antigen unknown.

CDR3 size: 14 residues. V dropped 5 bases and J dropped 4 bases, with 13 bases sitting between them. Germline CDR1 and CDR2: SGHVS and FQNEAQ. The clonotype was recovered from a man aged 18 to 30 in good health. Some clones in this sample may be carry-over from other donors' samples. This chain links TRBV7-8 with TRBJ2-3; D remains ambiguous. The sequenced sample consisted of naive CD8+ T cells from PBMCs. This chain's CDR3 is CASSQKYSPDTQYF. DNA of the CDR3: TGTGCCAGCAGCCAGAAATACAGCCCAGATACGCAGTATTTT. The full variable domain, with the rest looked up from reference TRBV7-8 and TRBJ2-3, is GAGVSQSPRYKVAKRGQDVALRCDPISGHVSLFWYQQALGQGPEFLTYFQNEAQLDKSGLPSDRFFAERPEGSVSTLKIQRTQQEDSAVYLCASSQKYSPDTQYFGPGTRLTVL.